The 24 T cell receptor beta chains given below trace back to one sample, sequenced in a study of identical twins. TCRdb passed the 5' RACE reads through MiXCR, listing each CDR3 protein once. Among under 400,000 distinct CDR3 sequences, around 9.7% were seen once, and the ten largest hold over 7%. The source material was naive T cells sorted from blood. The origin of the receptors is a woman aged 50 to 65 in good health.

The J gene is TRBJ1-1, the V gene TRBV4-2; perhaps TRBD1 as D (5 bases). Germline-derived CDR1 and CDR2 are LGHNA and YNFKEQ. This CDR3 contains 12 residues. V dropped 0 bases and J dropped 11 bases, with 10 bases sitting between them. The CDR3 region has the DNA TGTGCCAGCAGCCAAGAAACAAAGGGGGCTTTCTTT. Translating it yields CASSQETKGAFF.

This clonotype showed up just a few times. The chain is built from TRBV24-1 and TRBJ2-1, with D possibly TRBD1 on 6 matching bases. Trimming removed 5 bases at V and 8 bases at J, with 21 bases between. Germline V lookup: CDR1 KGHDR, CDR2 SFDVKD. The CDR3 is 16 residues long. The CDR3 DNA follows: TGTGCCACCAGTGCCGGACCCCAGGGGAAAGGAGATGAGCAGTTCTTC. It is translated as CATSAGPQGKGDEQFF.

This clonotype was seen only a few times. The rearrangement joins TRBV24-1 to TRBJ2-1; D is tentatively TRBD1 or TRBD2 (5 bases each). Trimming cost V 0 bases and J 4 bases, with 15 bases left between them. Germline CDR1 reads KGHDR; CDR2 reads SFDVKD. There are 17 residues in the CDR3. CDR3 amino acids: CATSDLGDENMYNEQFF. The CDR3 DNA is TGTGCCACCAGTGATTTGGGGGACGAAAACATGTACAATGAGCAGTTCTTC.

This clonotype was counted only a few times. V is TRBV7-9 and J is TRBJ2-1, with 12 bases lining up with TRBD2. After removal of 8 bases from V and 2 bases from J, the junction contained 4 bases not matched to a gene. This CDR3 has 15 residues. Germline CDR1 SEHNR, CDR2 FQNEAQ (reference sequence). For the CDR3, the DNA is TGTGCCAGCGCATCTAGCGGGAGGGCCTACAATGAGCAGTTCTTC. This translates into CASASSGRAYNEQFF.

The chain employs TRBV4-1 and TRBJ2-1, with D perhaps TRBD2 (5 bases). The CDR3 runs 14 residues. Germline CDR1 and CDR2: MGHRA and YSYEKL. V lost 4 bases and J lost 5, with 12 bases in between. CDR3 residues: CASSLPLANNEQFF. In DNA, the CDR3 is TGCGCCAGCAGCCTCCCCCTAGCCAACAATGAGCAGTTCTTC.

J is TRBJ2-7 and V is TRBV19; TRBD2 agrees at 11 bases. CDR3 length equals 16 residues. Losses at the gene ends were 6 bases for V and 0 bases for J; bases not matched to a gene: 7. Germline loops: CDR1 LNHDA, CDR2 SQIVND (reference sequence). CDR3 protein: CASRASGRMVSYEQYV. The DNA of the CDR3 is TGTGCCAGTAGGGCTAGCGGGAGGATGGTCTCCTACGAGCAGTACGTC.

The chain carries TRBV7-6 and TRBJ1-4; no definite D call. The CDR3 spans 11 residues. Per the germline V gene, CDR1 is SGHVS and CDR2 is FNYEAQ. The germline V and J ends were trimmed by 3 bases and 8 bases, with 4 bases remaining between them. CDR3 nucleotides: TGTGCCAGCAGCTTGTCAGAAAAACTGTTTTTT. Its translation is CASSLSEKLFF. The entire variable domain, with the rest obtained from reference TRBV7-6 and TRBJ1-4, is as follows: GAGVSQSPRYKVTKRGQDVALRCDPISGHVSLYWYRQALGQGPEFLTYFNYEAQQDKSGLPNDRFSAERPEGSISTLTIQRTEQRDSAMYRCASSLSEKLFFGSGTQLSVL.

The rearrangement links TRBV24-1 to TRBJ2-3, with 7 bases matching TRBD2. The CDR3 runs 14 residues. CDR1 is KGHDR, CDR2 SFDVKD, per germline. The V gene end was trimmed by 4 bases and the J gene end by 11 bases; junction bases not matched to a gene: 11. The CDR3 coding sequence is TGTGCCACCAGTGACGAGGGAGGGCTTCTGAGGCAGTATTTT. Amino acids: CATSDEGGLLRQYF.

The CDR3 bases are TGCAGTGCTAGAGATCTGGGGGATGGCTACACCTTC. It translates to CSARDLGDGYTF. The chain recombines TRBV20-1 with TRBJ1-2; possibly TRBD1 for D (5 bases). This CDR3 is 12 amino acids long. CDR1 is DFQATT and CDR2 is SNEGSKA in the germline V gene (reference sequence). The V end lost 0 bases, the J end lost 6 bases, and 8 bases lay between the germline ends.

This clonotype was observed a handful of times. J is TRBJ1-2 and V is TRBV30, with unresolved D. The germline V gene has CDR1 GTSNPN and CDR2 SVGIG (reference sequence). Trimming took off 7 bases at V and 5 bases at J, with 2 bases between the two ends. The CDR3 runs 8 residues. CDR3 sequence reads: CASYGYTF. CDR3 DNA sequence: TGTGCCTCATATGGCTACACCTTC.

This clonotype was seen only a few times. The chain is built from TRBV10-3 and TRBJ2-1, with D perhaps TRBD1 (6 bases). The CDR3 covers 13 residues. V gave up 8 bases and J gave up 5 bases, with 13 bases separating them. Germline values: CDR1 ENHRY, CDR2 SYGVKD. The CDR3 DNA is TGTGCCATCTCGCAGGGGCGGGACAATGAGCAGTTCTTC. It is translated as CAISQGRDNEQFF.

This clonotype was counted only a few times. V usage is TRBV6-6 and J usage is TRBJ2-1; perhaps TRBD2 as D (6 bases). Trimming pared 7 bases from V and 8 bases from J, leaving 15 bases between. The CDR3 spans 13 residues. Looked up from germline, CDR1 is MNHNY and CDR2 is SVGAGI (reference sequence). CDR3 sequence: CASNGLRGDEQFF. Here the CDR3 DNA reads TGTGCCAGCAATGGACTACGGGGAGATGAGCAGTTCTTC.

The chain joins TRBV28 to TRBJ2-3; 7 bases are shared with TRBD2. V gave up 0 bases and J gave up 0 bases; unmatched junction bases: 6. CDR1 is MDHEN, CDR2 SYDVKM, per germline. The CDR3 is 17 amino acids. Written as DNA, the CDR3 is TGTGCCAGCAGTTTATGGGCGGGAGCGTCTAGCACAGATACGCAGTATTTT. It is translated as CASSLWAGASSTDTQYF. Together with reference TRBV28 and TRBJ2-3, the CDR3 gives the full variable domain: DVKVTQSSRYLVKRTGEKVFLECVQDMDHENMFWYRQDPGLGLRLIYFSYDVKMKEKGDIPEGYSVSREKKERFSLILESASTNQTSMYLCASSLWAGASSTDTQYFGPGTRLTVL.

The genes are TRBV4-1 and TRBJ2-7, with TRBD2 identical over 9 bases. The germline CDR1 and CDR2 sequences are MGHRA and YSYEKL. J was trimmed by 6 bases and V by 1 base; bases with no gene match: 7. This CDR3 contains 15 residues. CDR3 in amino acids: CASSQGAGGGSEQYV. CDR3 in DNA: TGCGCCAGCAGCCAAGGAGCGGGAGGAGGGAGCGAGCAGTACGTC.

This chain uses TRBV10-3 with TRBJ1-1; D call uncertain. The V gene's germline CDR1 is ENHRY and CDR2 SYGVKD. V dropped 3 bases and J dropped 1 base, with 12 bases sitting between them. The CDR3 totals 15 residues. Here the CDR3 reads CAISDQGLPNTEAFF. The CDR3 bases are TGTGCCATCAGTGATCAAGGACTGCCGAACACTGAAGCTTTCTTT.

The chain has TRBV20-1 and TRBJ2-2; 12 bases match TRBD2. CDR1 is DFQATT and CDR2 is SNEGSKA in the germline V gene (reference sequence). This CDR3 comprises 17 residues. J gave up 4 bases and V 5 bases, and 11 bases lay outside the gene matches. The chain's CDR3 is CSAPASGRARSTGELFF. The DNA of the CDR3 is TGCAGTGCTCCGGCTAGCGGGAGGGCCAGGAGCACCGGGGAGCTGTTTTTT.

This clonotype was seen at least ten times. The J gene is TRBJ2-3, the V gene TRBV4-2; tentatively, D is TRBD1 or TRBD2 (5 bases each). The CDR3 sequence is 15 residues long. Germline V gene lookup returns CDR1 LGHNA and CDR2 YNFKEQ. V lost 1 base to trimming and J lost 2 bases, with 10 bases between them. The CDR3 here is CASSQGGMDTDTQYF. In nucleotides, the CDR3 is TGTGCCAGCAGCCAAGGGGGGATGGACACAGATACGCAGTATTTT.

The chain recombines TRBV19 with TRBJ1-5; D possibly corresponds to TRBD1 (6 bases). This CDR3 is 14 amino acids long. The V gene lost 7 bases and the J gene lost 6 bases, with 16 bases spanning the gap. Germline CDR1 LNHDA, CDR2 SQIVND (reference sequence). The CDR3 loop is CASKVRTDTQPQHF. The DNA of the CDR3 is TGTGCCAGTAAAGTTAGGACAGATACTCAGCCCCAGCATTTT.

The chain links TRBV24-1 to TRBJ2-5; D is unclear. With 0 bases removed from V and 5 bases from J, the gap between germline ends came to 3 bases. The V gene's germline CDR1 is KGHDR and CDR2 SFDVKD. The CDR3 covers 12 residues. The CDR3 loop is CATSDLVETQYF. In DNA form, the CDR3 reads TGTGCCACCAGTGATTTGGTGGAGACCCAGTACTTC.

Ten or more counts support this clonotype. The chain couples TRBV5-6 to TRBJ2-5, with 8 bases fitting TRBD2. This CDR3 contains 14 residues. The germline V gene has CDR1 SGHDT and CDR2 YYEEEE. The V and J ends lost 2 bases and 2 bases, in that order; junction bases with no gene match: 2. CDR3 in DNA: TGTGCCAGCAGCTTACTAGCGGAACAAGAGACCCAGTACTTC. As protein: CASSLLAEQETQYF. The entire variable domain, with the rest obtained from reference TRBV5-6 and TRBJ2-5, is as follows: DAGVTQSPTHLIKTRGQQVTLRCSPKSGHDTVSWYQQALGQGPQFIFQYYEEEERQRGNFPDRFSGHQFPNYSSELNVNALLLGDSALYLCASSLLAEQETQYFGPGTRLLVL.

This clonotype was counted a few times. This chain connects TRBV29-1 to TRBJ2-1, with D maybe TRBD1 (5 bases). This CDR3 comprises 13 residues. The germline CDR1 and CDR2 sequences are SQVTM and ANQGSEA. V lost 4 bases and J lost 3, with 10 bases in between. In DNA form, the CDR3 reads TGCAGCGTTGGACAGCTAAACTACAATGAGCAGTTCTTC. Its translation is CSVGQLNYNEQFF.

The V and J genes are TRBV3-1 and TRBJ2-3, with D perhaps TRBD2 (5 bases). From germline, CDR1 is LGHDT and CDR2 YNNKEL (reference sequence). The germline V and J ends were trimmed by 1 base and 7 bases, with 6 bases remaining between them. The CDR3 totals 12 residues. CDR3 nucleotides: TGTGCCAGCAGCCAAGGGGAGAATACGCAGTATTTT. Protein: CASSQGENTQYF.

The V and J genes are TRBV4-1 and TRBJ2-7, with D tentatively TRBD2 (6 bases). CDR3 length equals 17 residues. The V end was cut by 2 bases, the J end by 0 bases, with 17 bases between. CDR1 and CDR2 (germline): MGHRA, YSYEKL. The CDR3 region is CASSQSPFRGSSYEQYF. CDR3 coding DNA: TGCGCCAGCAGCCAAAGCCCGTTTCGGGGGAGCTCCTACGAGCAGTACTTC.

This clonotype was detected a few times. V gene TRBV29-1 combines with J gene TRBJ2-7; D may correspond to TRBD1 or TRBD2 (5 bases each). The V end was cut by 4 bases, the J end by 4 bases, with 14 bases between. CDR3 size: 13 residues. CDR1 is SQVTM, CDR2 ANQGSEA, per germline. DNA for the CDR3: TGCAGCGTTGTGAGGGGCGCCGGTTACGAGCAGTACTTC. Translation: CSVVRGAGYEQYF.